Detailed here is one T cell receptor (beta chain). Antigen unknown. Several immunoSEQ plates held equal portions of the genomic DNA taken from each subset. Clones were read by immunoSEQ multiplex PCR, and TCRdb kept only the in-frame ones, dropping some. This table has approximately 320,000 clones, approximately 79% appearing once. This sample is part of a study of shared clonotypes between healthy human individuals. About the research overall: Three CD4 naive, three CD4 memory, two CD8 naive and one CD8 memory plate were used per donor. Study-wide results and limits: A generally larger estimated richness was seen in naive subsets than in memory subsets. Four donors shared about 5% of their naive CD4 clonotypes.

Sequencing used memory CD4+ T cells sorted from blood. Subset given: CD45RA-negative fraction. This receptor was identified in a man aged 25-45 years in good health.

The CDR3 spells CSLGGEGYTF. The CDR3 nucleotides read TGCAGCCTGGGAGGTGAAGGCTACACCTTC. The chain has TRBV29-1 and TRBJ1-2, with D unresolved. The germline V gene encodes CDR1 SQVTM and CDR2 ANQGSEA. V was pared by 8 bases and J by 8 bases, with 12 bases between. The length of the CDR3 is 10 residues. Complete variable domain (other parts from reference TRBV29-1 and TRBJ1-2): SAVISQKPSRDICQRGTSLTIQCQVDSQVTMMFWYRQQPGQSLTLIATANQGSEATYESGFVIDKFPISRPNLTFSTLTVSNMSPEDSSIYLCSLGGEGYTFGSGTRLTVV.